The clone carrying this T cell receptor (beta chain) has just a few counts. Its target is not known. Germline V gene data show CDR1 as MDHEN and CDR2 as SYDVKM. The CDR3 contains 14 residues. The V end lost 5 bases, the J end lost 3 bases, and 13 bases lay between the germline ends. The sample comes from a study of naive and memory T cell subsets. Findings of the study overall: The RNA method is potentially sensitive to activation and differentiation changes.

Amplification of ligated cDNA took four PCR rounds with SP2 and nested alpha and beta constant primers. Alpha and beta constant region primers primed reverse transcription for blood and skin samples. TCRdb re-analysed the 5' RACE reads in MiXCR, keeping a single row per CDR3 protein. The sample yields roughly 60,000 distinct CDR3 sequences, roughly 8.1% seen once. A UMI-containing oligonucleotide was joined by 3' ligation to the TCR cDNA template. RNA was extracted from 2.5 to 3 ml of whole blood of healthy adults. Reverse transcription used DNase-treated unsorted total RNA, aiming for roughly 1 to 1000 ng.

The V and J genes are TRBV28 and TRBJ2-5; D is tentatively TRBD1 or TRBD2 (5 bases each). This sequence originates from a female donor in good health. The CDR3, as DNA: TGTGCCAGCAGTCTGACTGGGGGAAAAGAGACCCAGTACTTC. Its protein is CASSLTGGKETQYF.